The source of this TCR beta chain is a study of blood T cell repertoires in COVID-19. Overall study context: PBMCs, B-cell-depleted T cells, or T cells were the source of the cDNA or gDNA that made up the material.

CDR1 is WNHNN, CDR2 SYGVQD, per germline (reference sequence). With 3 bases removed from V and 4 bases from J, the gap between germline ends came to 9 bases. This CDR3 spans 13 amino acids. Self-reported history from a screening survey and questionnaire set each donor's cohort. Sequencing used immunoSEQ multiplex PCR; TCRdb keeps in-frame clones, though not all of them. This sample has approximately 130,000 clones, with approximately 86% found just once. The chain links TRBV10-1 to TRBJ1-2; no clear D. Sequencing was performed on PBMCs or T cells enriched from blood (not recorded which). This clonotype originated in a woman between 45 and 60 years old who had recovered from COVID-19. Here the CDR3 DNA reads TGCGCCAGCAGTGAAAGAGGGCTCTATGGCTACACCTTC. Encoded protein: CASSERGLYGYTF.